The 25 T cell receptor beta chains listed next were all sequenced from one sample in a study of T cells in Graves' hyperthyroidism and ophthalmopathy. RNA transcripts gave rise to amplified TCR beta CDR3 regions. The TCR CDR3 first-round RT-PCR relied on the HTBI primer set. Each CDR3 protein gets one entry after TCRdb re-called the multiplex PCR reads with MiXCR. The sample includes more than 300,000 distinct CDR3 sequences, approximately 15% of them seen just once. The specimen sequenced was blood. The origin of the receptors is a woman aged 55-75 years with Graves' hyperthyroidism.

This clonotype was recorded at least ten times. The chain combines TRBV6-2 or TRBV6-3 with TRBJ1-1, with D maybe TRBD1 (6 bases). Trimming took 2 bases from V and 4 from J, leaving 14 bases between them. The germline V gene has CDR1 MNHEY and CDR2 SVGEGT. There are 15 residues in the CDR3. The CDR3 sequence: CASSYPWGGGTEAFF. In DNA form, the CDR3 reads TGTGCCAGCAGTTACCCCTGGGGAGGGGGCACTGAAGCTTTCTTT.

This clonotype occurred a few times. The genes are TRBV12-5 and TRBJ1-4, with D possibly matching TRBD1 (5 bases). Germline V gives CDR1 LGHNT, CDR2 FRNRAP. The CDR3 contains 17 residues. V was trimmed by 2 bases and J by 0 bases, leaving 13 bases between them. CDR3 bases: TGTGCTAGTGGTTTGATTCCCCCAGGGACAACTAATGAAAAACTGTTTTTT. Amino acids: CASGLIPPGTTNEKLFF.

This clonotype has more than one count but fewer than ten. This clone may be a read error of a much larger clone one base away. The chain couples TRBV20-1 to TRBJ1-3; a weak D match, TRBD1 (6 bases). CDR3 length: 14 amino acids. V lost 3 bases and J 0 bases, leaving 9 bases between the germline ends. Germline V lookup: CDR1 DFQATT, CDR2 SNEGSKA (reference sequence). The CDR3 bases are TGCAGTGCTAGGGGACACGGCTCTGGAAACACCATATATTTT. Translated: CSARGHGSGNTIYF.

Of note for this clonotype: No conserved phenylalanine or tryptophan ends this CDR3, so it is likely a read error. The V call is TRBV29-1, the J call TRBJ2-7, with 10 nucleotides matching TRBD2. CDR3 length equals 14 residues. CDR1 is SQVTM, CDR2 ANQGSEA, per germline. With 2 bases clipped from V and 2 bases from J, the junction kept 3 bases outside the gene matches. CDR3 sequence (DNA): TGCAGCGTTGAATTACTAGCGGGGACCTACGAGCAGTACCTC. Encoded protein: CSVELLAGTYEQYL.

The V and J genes are TRBV29-1 and TRBJ1-1; tentative D call: TRBD1 (6 bases). Germline V gene data show CDR1 as SQVTM and CDR2 as ANQGSEA. V lost 4 bases and J lost 5, with 14 bases in between. The CDR3 length is 13 residues. In nucleotides, the CDR3 is TGCAGCGTTGGGTTGGGGGCGCGGACTGAAGCTTTCTTT. Amino acid sequence: CSVGLGARTEAFF. Based on the CDR3 plus reference TRBV29-1 and TRBJ1-1, the full variable domain is SAVISQKPSRDICQRGTSLTIQCQVDSQVTMMFWYRQQPGQSLTLIATANQGSEATYESGFVIDKFPISRPNLTFSTLTVSNMSPEDSSIYLCSVGLGARTEAFFGQGTRLTVV.

This clonotype came up many times. V and J are TRBV5-1 and TRBJ2-3; D is perhaps TRBD1 (6 bases). Germline V CDR1 and CDR2: SGHRS, YFSETQ. Trimming removed 0 bases at V and 3 bases at J, with 11 bases between. There are 15 residues in the CDR3. CDR3 nucleotide sequence: TGCGCCAGCAGCTTGGGAACAGGGTTGACAGATACGCAGTATTTT. Protein: CASSLGTGLTDTQYF. Variable domain in full (rest from reference TRBV5-1 and TRBJ2-3): KAGVTQTPRYLIKTRGQQVTLSCSPISGHRSVSWYQQTPGQGLQFLFEYFSETQRNKGNFPGRFSGRQFSNSRSEMNVSTLELGDSALYLCASSLGTGLTDTQYFGPGTRLTVL.

The V call is TRBV28, the J call TRBJ2-3, with 8 bases lining up with TRBD2. CDR3 size: 17 residues. Looked up from germline, CDR1 is MDHEN and CDR2 is SYDVKM. Losses at the gene ends were 6 bases for V and 2 bases for J; bases not matched to a gene: 13. The CDR3 DNA follows: TGTGCCAGCAGCTCGCCCGGGGGGGGAGGCCCCACAGATACGCAGTATTTT. Translation gives CASSSPGGGGPTDTQYF.

The V call is TRBV24-1, the J call TRBJ1-2; the match to TRBD1 covers 8 bases. Germline trimming cut 4 bases from V and 11 bases from J; bases unmatched to any gene: 8. This CDR3 has 13 amino acids. Germline CDR1 KGHDR, CDR2 SFDVKD. The chain's CDR3 is CATSEGRGLQYTF. The CDR3 bases are TGTGCCACCAGTGAGGGCAGGGGGCTTCAGTACACCTTC.

This clonotype was seen repeatedly, ten times or more. The V gene is TRBV27, the J gene TRBJ2-3; D is unclear. Germline V gives CDR1 MNHEY, CDR2 SMNVEV (reference sequence). The CDR3 contains 13 residues. Deletions cut 6 bases from V and 4 bases from J, with 11 bases between. Here the CDR3 DNA reads TGTGCCAGCAGCCCCCGGTCGGCAGATACGCAGTATTTT. Its protein product is CASSPRSADTQYF.

The chain uses TRBV2 and TRBJ2-3; the match to TRBD2 covers 10 bases. The V gene end was trimmed by 5 bases and the J gene end by 2 bases; junction bases not matched to a gene: 10. CDR1 is SNHLY, CDR2 FYNNEI, per germline. The CDR3 covers 17 residues. CDR3 sequence reads: CASSYASSGSYTDTQYF. The DNA for the CDR3 is TGTGCCAGCAGTTACGCCTCTAGCGGGAGCTACACAGATACGCAGTATTTT.

This sequence joins TRBV12-3 or TRBV12-4 and TRBJ2-4; D not resolved. This CDR3 region has 14 residues. V gave up 5 bases and J gave up 5 bases, with 13 bases separating them. This CDR3 is CASSDDWTENIQYF. The CDR3 DNA reads TGTGCCAGCAGTGATGACTGGACGGAAAACATTCAGTACTTC.

This clonotype appeared a few times. No conserved phenylalanine or tryptophan is present at the end of the CDR3, so a read error is the likely explanation. This chain connects TRBV27 to TRBJ1-1, with a possible D match to TRBD1 (5 bases). The CDR3 consists of 13 residues. V was trimmed by 2 bases and J by 3 bases, leaving 7 bases between them. CDR1 is MNHEY and CDR2 is SMNVEV in the germline V gene (reference sequence). CDR3 nucleotides: TGTGCCAGCAGTTTACAGGGTGACACTGAAGCTTTCTCT. Encoded protein: CASSLQGDTEAFS.

There are many counts of this clonotype. The chain is built from TRBV2 and TRBJ2-5, with a weak D call TRBD1 (6 bases). There are 11 residues in the CDR3. V was clipped by 7 bases and J by 5 bases, with 8 bases between them. CDR1 and CDR2 from the germline V gene are SNHLY and FYNNEI. CDR3 protein: CASTGEETQYF. Here the CDR3 DNA reads TGTGCCAGCACAGGGGAGGAGACCCAGTACTTC. The full variable domain, its missing parts supplied by reference TRBV2 and TRBJ2-5, is EPEVTQTPSHQVTQMGQEVILRCVPISNHLYFYWYRQILGQKVEFLVSFYNNEISEKSEIFDDQFSVERPDGSNFTLKIRSTKLEDSAMYFCASTGEETQYFGPGTRLLVL.

This clonotype was seen ten or more times. The CDR3 bases are TGTGCCAGCAGTTTAGGGACAGGGAGTTCACCCCTCCACTTT. Amino acids: CASSLGTGSSPLHF. The chain combines TRBV12-3 or TRBV12-4 with TRBJ1-6; TRBD1 agrees at 8 bases. CDR3 length equals 14 residues. Losses at the gene ends were 1 base for V and 9 bases for J; bases not matched to a gene: 2.

Many counts were recorded for this clonotype. The CDR3 nucleotides are TGTGCCAGCAGCTCATACACGCGATCTCACTACGAGCAGTACTTC. It yields the protein CASSSYTRSHYEQYF. This chain joins TRBV7-9 and TRBJ2-7; D uncertain. This CDR3 is built from 15 residues. Germline V CDR1 and CDR2: SEHNR, FQNEAQ (reference sequence). The V gene lost 4 bases and the J gene lost 3 bases, with 16 bases spanning the gap.

This clonotype was seen at least ten times. This chain connects TRBV2 to TRBJ2-2; D possibly corresponds to TRBD2 (5 bases). The CDR3 is 18 amino acids. V dropped 5 bases and J dropped 0 bases, with 19 bases sitting between them. From germline, CDR1 is SNHLY and CDR2 FYNNEI. The CDR3 DNA is TGTGCCAGCAGTAGCGGCACAGCCGACCCAACGAACACCGGGGAGCTGTTTTTT. It translates to CASSSGTADPTNTGELFF.

This clonotype was recorded many times. The chain joins TRBV2 to TRBJ2-7, with TRBD2 as a possible D gene (6 bases). CDR3 length: 13 residues. The V gene lost 3 bases and the J gene lost 7 bases, with 13 bases spanning the gap. The germline V gene has CDR1 SNHLY and CDR2 FYNNEI. CDR3 residues: CASSEVLAAEQYF. The CDR3 coding sequence is TGTGCCAGCAGTGAGGTACTAGCAGCTGAGCAGTACTTC.

This clonotype has only a few counts. The chain combines TRBV12-5 with TRBJ2-1; 12 bases line up with TRBD2. Per the germline V gene, CDR1 is LGHNT and CDR2 is FRNRAP. Unmatched junction bases numbered 5, after V lost 7 bases and J lost 4 bases. This CDR3 contains 15 residues. CDR3 residues: CASANLAGGYNEQFF. For the CDR3, the DNA is TGTGCTAGTGCAAATCTAGCGGGAGGGTACAATGAGCAGTTCTTC.

This clonotype was counted between two and nine times. A much larger clone differs by one base, so this may be a read error. The rearrangement joins TRBV5-1 to TRBJ2-1; maybe TRBD1 (6 bases). Trimming cost V 3 bases and J 5 bases, with 15 bases left between them. CDR1 is SGHRS, CDR2 YFSETQ, per germline. This CDR3 spans 15 amino acids. The CDR3 coding sequence is TGCGCCAGCAGCTCGGGTGGGGGCTTGGACAATGAGCAGTTCTTC. Its protein product is CASSSGGGLDNEQFF. Full variable domain (rest looked up from reference TRBV5-1 and TRBJ2-1): KAGVTQTPRYLIKTRGQQVTLSCSPISGHRSVSWYQQTPGQGLQFLFEYFSETQRNKGNFPGRFSGRQFSNSRSEMNVSTLELGDSALYLCASSSGGGLDNEQFFGPGTRLTVL.

Ten or more counts support this clonotype. The chain is built from TRBV5-1 and TRBJ1-4, with D possibly being TRBD1 (5 bases). V was trimmed by 7 bases and J by 0 bases, leaving 16 bases between them. Germline values: CDR1 SGHRS, CDR2 YFSETQ. The CDR3 is made up of 16 amino acids. CDR3 sequence: CASREQGLATNEKLFF. The CDR3, as DNA: TGCGCCAGCCGGGAGCAGGGTCTGGCAACTAATGAAAAACTGTTTTTT.

The chain has TRBV27 and TRBJ1-1, with a weak D call TRBD1 (5 bases). The germline V gene has CDR1 MNHEY and CDR2 SMNVEV (reference sequence). The CDR3 loop spans 13 amino acids. V dropped 4 bases and J dropped 4 bases, with 10 bases sitting between them. The CDR3 spells CASSWDGGTEAFF. CDR3 bases: TGTGCCAGCAGTTGGGACGGCGGCACTGAAGCTTTCTTT.

The rearrangement joins TRBV13 to TRBJ2-7; possible D gene TRBD2, 7 bases. CDR3 length: 15 residues. The germline V gene has CDR1 PRHDT and CDR2 FYEKMQ (reference sequence). V gave up 7 bases and J gave up 3 bases, with 19 bases separating them. The CDR3 DNA is TGTGCCAGCACCATAGGGGGAGGGAACCTCTACGAGCAGTACTTC. Its translation is CASTIGGGNLYEQYF. Together with reference TRBV13 and TRBJ2-7, the CDR3 gives the full variable domain: AAGVIQSPRHLIKEKRETATLKCYPIPRHDTVYWYQQGPGQDPQFLISFYEKMQSDKGSIPDRFSAQQFSDYHSELNMSSLELGDSALYFCASTIGGGNLYEQYFGPGTRLTVT.

Regarding this clonotype: It may be a read error: a sequence one base away is much more abundant. The CDR3 here is CAGSLFGGSNQPQHF. In DNA form, the CDR3 reads TGTGCCGGCAGCTTATTTGGGGGGAGCAATCAGCCCCAGCATTTT. This sequence joins TRBV7-9 and TRBJ1-5; TRBD1 might be the D (5 bases). Germline CDR1 reads SEHNR; CDR2 reads FQNEAQ (reference sequence). The CDR3 contains 15 residues. Filled out from reference TRBV7-9 and TRBJ1-5, the complete variable domain reads DTGVSQNPRHKITKRGQNVTFRCDPISEHNRLYWYRQTLGQGPEFLTYFQNEAQLEKSRLLSDRFSAERPKGSFSTLEIQRTEQGDSAMYLCAGSLFGGSNQPQHFGDGTRLSIL.

The rearrangement links TRBV9 to TRBJ2-7; D is unresolved. V lost 0 bases and J 3 bases, leaving 4 bases between the germline ends. In germline, CDR1 is SGDLS, CDR2 YYNGEE. The CDR3 length is 12 residues. This CDR3 reads CASSVEGYEQYF. CDR3 bases: TGTGCCAGCAGCGTAGAGGGCTACGAGCAGTACTTC.

This clonotype was observed a handful of times. The chain carries TRBV5-1 and TRBJ2-5, with 14 bases lining up with TRBD2. Germline-derived CDR1 and CDR2 are SGHRS and YFSETQ. This CDR3 spans 19 amino acids. V lost 4 bases and J lost 2; bases outside the gene matches: 13. The CDR3 coding sequence is TGCGCCAGCAGCCTCCAAGGGACTAGCGGGAGAGGAGAGCAAGAGACCCAGTACTTC. Translating gives CASSLQGTSGRGEQETQYF.